Many counts were recorded for the clone carrying this T cell receptor (beta chain). Its antigen remains unknown. MiXCR was run by TCRdb on the PCR reads, yielding one entry per CDR3 protein. Among 70,000 to 95,000 distinct CDR3 sequences, roughly 19% were seen once, and the ten largest hold roughly 0.93%. The data are from a study of molecular identifiers for immune sequencing clone quantification. Sorted inputs of about 19,000 to 1,100,000 cells, with 10%, 30% or 50% RNA, yielded naive CD8 libraries. Study results and limitations: The study found clones above 20 RNA copies held over 99% of effector molecules and under 1% in naive cells.

The CDR3 runs 14 residues. Trimming shortened V by 3 bases and J by 1 base, and 9 bases separated the two germline ends. Per germline, CDR1 MNHNY and CDR2 SVGAGI (reference sequence). The V gene is TRBV6-6, the J gene TRBJ1-1; no clear D gene. The source is a human donor in good health. Some libraries in this study had Jurkat cell RNA spiked in. Sequencing input: naive CD8+ T cells from blood, with Jurkat cell RNA spiked in. The subset here: FACS-sorted CD8+CD4-CCR7+CD45RA+ naive T cells. The CDR3: CASSYDISNTEAFF. The CDR3 bases are TGTGCCAGCAGTTATGACATATCGAACACTGAAGCTTTCTTT.